The source of this T cell receptor beta chain is a study of blood T cell repertoires in COVID-19. In the source study's methods: Amplification with reference gene primers provided the estimates of nucleated cell counts. Method: immunoSEQ multiplex PCR; TCRdb's copy keeps in-frame clones and lacks some. V and J calls and clone size are copied from that table; D and trimming were computed from the DNA. The sample holds roughly 100,000 clones, 80% to 90% seen once. This CDR3 is built from 17 residues. The germline V gene encodes CDR1 SGHNT and CDR2 YYREEE (reference sequence). The junction had 14 bases not matched to a gene; V was cut back by 4 bases and J by 8 bases.

The sample consisted of peripheral blood. This TCR was recovered from a woman older than 75 with acute or convalescent COVID-19. V and J are TRBV5-4 and TRBJ1-6; 8 bases are a match to TRBD1. In DNA form, the CDR3 reads TGTGCCAGCAGCCTCTCCTTAGACCCAGGGGGCTATTCACCCCTCCACTTT. Translation: CASSLSLDPGGYSPLHF.